Reported below is one TCR beta chain. Its specificity is unknown. The germline CDR1 and CDR2 sequences are SGHTA and FQGNSA. This CDR3 comprises 12 residues. Deletions cut 4 bases from V and 8 bases from J, with 10 bases between. Sequencing was done on patients that had shown CD8+CD57+ cell expansion by flow cytometry. The data are from a study of CD8+CD57+ T cells in acquired aplastic anemia. Study results and limitations: Overlapping CD8+ CDR3 repertoires of patients and controls contained roughly 27 shared sequences.

Genomic DNA provided the template from which TCR beta VDJ and CDR3 profiles were obtained. Via MiXCR, TCRdb re-called the reads, giving one row per CDR3 protein. The top ten hold roughly 0.8% of the sample, which has around 430,000 distinct CDR3 sequences, roughly 34% seen once. The chain has TRBV7-2 and TRBJ2-3; no clear D. This receptor was obtained from a human donor with aplastic anemia. The sample taken for sequencing was sorted CD4+, CD8+, or CD8+CD57+ T cells (not recorded which) from PBMCs. CDR3 amino acids: CASSSSLATQYF. The CDR3 nucleotides are TGTGCCAGCAGCTCGTCTCTGGCTACGCAGTATTTT.